Each of the 9 T cell receptor beta chains below was sequenced from the same sample in a study of T cells in localized non-small cell lung cancer. Using immunoSEQ multiplex PCR, the repertoire was profiled, and TCRdb retains in-frame clones only, with some absent. The sample consists of about 2,200 clones, around two fifths of them appearing once. The specimen comprised lung tumor tissue, sampled before any cancer treatment. These receptor sequences come from a female donor over 55 with stage I lung adenocarcinoma.

The V call is TRBV28, the J call TRBJ2-1; D call uncertain. There are 14 residues in the CDR3. V shed 3 bases and J shed 2 bases, with 8 bases lying between them. Per germline, CDR1 MDHEN and CDR2 SYDVKM. Here the CDR3 reads CASSFLMAYNEQFF. CDR3 bases: TGTGCCAGCAGTTTTTTGATGGCCTACAATGAGCAGTTCTTC.

The chain recombines TRBV28 with TRBJ2-2; D may match TRBD1 or TRBD2 (6 bases each). Germline lookup yields CDR1 MDHEN and CDR2 SYDVKM. The CDR3 is 15 amino acids. V lost 7 bases and J lost 6, with 18 bases in between. CDR3 residues: CASTNGEGEAGELFF. The CDR3 DNA follows: TGTGCCAGCACTAATGGAGAGGGGGAGGCCGGGGAGCTGTTTTTT.

V gene TRBV28 combines with J gene TRBJ2-4; no firm D call. This CDR3 comprises 14 residues. Germline V lookup: CDR1 MDHEN, CDR2 SYDVKM. Trimming removed 2 bases from V and 8 bases from J, with 13 bases in between. The CDR3 spells CASSLAVPTDIQYF. CDR3 coding DNA: TGTGCCAGCAGTTTAGCAGTCCCAACGGACATTCAGTACTTC.

In its sample, this clone was seen a few times. J is TRBJ2-5 and V is TRBV9, with TRBD2 matching over 10 bases. The CDR3 loop spans 17 amino acids. V lost 5 bases and J lost 4; bases outside the gene matches: 14. Germline CDR1 is SGDLS and CDR2 is YYNGEE. CDR3 bases: TGTGCCAGCAGTGGAGGACTAGCGGAAGGGCCGGGAGAGACCCAGTACTTC. Translated: CASSGGLAEGPGETQYF.

This clone was observed a handful of times. V usage is TRBV9 and J usage is TRBJ2-7; TRBD1 matches at 7 bases. The V gene end was trimmed by 4 bases and the J gene end by 7 bases; junction bases not matched to a gene: 8. The CDR3 has 13 amino acids. Germline CDR1 SGDLS, CDR2 YYNGEE. CDR3: CASSRGGLREQYF. CDR3 nucleotides: TGTGCCAGCAGCAGAGGGGGCCTTAGGGAGCAGTACTTC.

This chain links TRBV11-3 with TRBJ1-5; possibly TRBD1 for D (6 bases). V was clipped by 0 bases and J by 6 bases, with 9 bases between them. Germline loops: CDR1 SGHNT, CDR2 YENEEA. The CDR3 is 14 residues long. The CDR3 DNA sequence: TGTGCCAGCAGCTTAGAGGGGGCGGGTCAGCCCCAGCATTTT. The encoded protein is CASSLEGAGQPQHF.

In this sample, this clone turned up a few times. The chain has TRBV12-5 and TRBJ2-2; D may be TRBD2 (5 bases). This CDR3 is 16 amino acids long. From germline, CDR1 is LGHNT and CDR2 FRNRAP. In DNA form, the CDR3 reads TGTGCCAGCATAATAAGGAGGCTTTCGAACACCGGGGAGCTGTTTTTT. Encoded protein: CASIIRRLSNTGELFF.

The V call is TRBV19, the J call TRBJ1-1; 7 positions match TRBD1. In germline, CDR1 is LNHDA, CDR2 SQIVND (reference sequence). J gave up 1 base and V 7 bases, and 12 bases lay outside the gene matches. The CDR3 totals 16 residues. The CDR3 loop reads CASISFIGTANTEAFF. The CDR3 bases are TGTGCCAGTATCTCCTTTATCGGGACAGCGAACACTGAAGCTTTCTTT.

CDR3 bases: TGTGCCAGCAGCCAGACTGGTGCTTATGGCTACACCTTC. Translated, it gives CASSQTGAYGYTF. The chain has TRBV28 and TRBJ1-2; no definite D call. The CDR3 length is 13 residues. V lost 6 bases and J 5 bases, leaving 13 bases between the germline ends. Germline values: CDR1 MDHEN, CDR2 SYDVKM.